These 30 T cell receptor beta chains came from one sample sequenced in a study of T cell responses to AZD1222 COVID-19 vaccine (dated by TCRdb to the early 2020s). The library was made by the immunoSEQ multiplex PCR assay. TCRdb mirrors the immuneACCESS table, restricted to in-frame sequences. Some clones are absent from its copies; in checked studies, under half trace to an unresolved V gene, and the reason for the others is unknown. This sample comprises over 150,000 clones, approximately 90% of them detected only once. The ten largest clones capture less than 3% of the sample. The sample's time point label, in plain terms: baseline before first vaccination. The starting material was peripheral blood, obtained on day 0 of AZD1222 vaccination. All receptors derive from an adult in good health.

The CDR3 loop reads CASSLRQGTGELFF. CDR3 DNA: TGTGCCAGCAGCTTGAGGCAGGGCACCGGGGAGCTGTTTTTT. This sequence joins TRBV5-4 and TRBJ2-2; maybe TRBD1 (5 bases). The CDR3 runs 14 residues. V was cut by 1 base and J by 4 bases, with 8 bases left in between. Germline lookup yields CDR1 SGHNT and CDR2 YYREEE (reference sequence).

The count of this clone is one. The rearrangement joins TRBV6-5 to TRBJ1-5; 7 positions agree with TRBD1. The CDR3 loop spans 15 amino acids. Trimming removed 2 bases from V and 2 bases from J; junction bases left unmatched: 3. Germline loops: CDR1 MNHEY, CDR2 SVGAGI. The CDR3 sequence is CASSYTTGGNQPQHF. CDR3 DNA: TGTGCCAGCAGTTACACTACAGGGGGCAATCAGCCCCAGCATTTT.

The CDR3: CASSEGTSRQFF. The CDR3 DNA is TGTGCCAGCAGTGAAGGGACTAGTCGGCAGTTCTTC. This chain connects TRBV2 to TRBJ2-1; 7 bases align to TRBD2. The V gene end was trimmed by 1 base and the J gene end by 12 bases; junction bases not matched to a gene: 3. Germline V CDR1 and CDR2: SNHLY, FYNNEI. The CDR3 is 12 residues long.

The chain recombines TRBV19 with TRBJ2-5, with a possible D match to TRBD2 (5 bases). V was pared by 9 bases and J by 5 bases, with 19 bases between. The CDR3 totals 14 residues. Germline CDR1 and CDR2: LNHDA and SQIVND (reference sequence). CDR3 loop: CARAGKAMGETQYF. The CDR3 nucleotides read TGTGCCAGAGCCGGGAAAGCGATGGGGGAGACCCAGTACTTC.

This sequence joins TRBV1 and TRBJ2-4; the table gives TRBD2 as D, unverified against the DNA. TRBV1 is marked as a pseudogene. The CDR3 runs 21 residues. CDR3 nucleotide sequence: TGCACCAGCAGCCAAGATCCTGGGACTAGCGGGAAAGGGGGGGACAAAAACATTCAGTACTTC. This encodes CTSSQDPGTSGKGGDKNIQYF.

The rearrangement joins TRBV19 to TRBJ2-7, with 8 positions matching TRBD1. V lost 10 bases, J lost 5 bases, and 7 bases stayed unmatched. Germline V gives CDR1 LNHDA, CDR2 SQIVND (reference sequence). The CDR3 runs 12 residues. As DNA, the CDR3 is TGTGCCACGCGACAGGGGATCCACGAGCAGTACTTC. This encodes CATRQGIHEQYF.

The gene calls are TRBV2 and TRBJ1-1, with D possibly TRBD1 on 5 matching bases. The length of the CDR3 is 17 residues. With 0 bases removed from V and 0 bases from J, the gap between germline ends came to 14 bases. CDR1 and CDR2 from the germline V gene are SNHLY and FYNNEI. CDR3 residues: CASSEALQGTLNTEAFF. The CDR3 DNA follows: TGTGCCAGCAGTGAAGCGCTTCAGGGCACTTTGAACACTGAAGCTTTCTTT.

The chain links TRBV5-4 to TRBJ2-3, with 11 positions matching TRBD1. Germline trimming cut 0 bases from V and 4 bases from J; bases unmatched to any gene: 4. This CDR3 has 16 residues. Germline CDR1 is SGHNT and CDR2 is YYREEE (reference sequence). CDR3 bases: TGTGCCAGCAGCTTGGGGACAGGGGGCAGGGCAGATACGCAGTATTTT. Translated: CASSLGTGGRADTQYF.

About this clone itself: Compared with germline, one end of the junction differs, possibly owing to a read error. The chain uses TRBV7-2 and TRBJ2-5, with TRBD2 as a possible D gene (5 bases). Germline V CDR1 and CDR2: SGHTA, FQGNSA. The CDR3 contains 14 residues. CDR3 in amino acids: CASSLAGPQETQYF. The CDR3 DNA reads TGTGCCAGCAGCCTAGCCGGGCCACAAGAGACCCAGTACTTC.

The chain carries TRBV7-9 and TRBJ1-1; possible D gene TRBD1, 5 bases. V lost 5 bases and J lost 1, with 11 bases in between. Per germline, CDR1 SEHNR and CDR2 FQNEAQ (reference sequence). There are 14 residues in the CDR3. The CDR3 bases are TGTGCCAGCAGCAAGGGACTGGGGAACACTGAAGCTTTCTTT. It encodes CASSKGLGNTEAFF.

This chain links TRBV3-1 (or the pseudogene TRBV3-2) with TRBJ1-5; D is perhaps TRBD1 (6 bases). This CDR3 is 13 amino acids long. The V and J ends lost 6 bases and 5 bases respectively, with 11 bases between them. From germline, CDR1 is LGHDT and CDR2 YNNKEL (reference sequence). The CDR3 is CASSINRDQPQHF. CDR3 in DNA: TGTGCCAGCAGTATTAACAGGGATCAGCCCCAGCATTTT.

Worth noting for this clone: Germline and junction disagree at one end, which may indicate a read error. The J gene is TRBJ1-2, the V gene TRBV12-3 or TRBV12-4, with a possible D match to TRBD1 (5 bases). The CDR3 length is 12 residues. The DNA of the CDR3 is TGTGCCAGCAGGGGACTCACCGAAGGAGGTTCCTTC. Amino acid sequence: CASRGLTEGGSF.

The rearrangement uses TRBV5-4 and TRBJ2-6; possibly TRBD2 for D (5 bases). This CDR3 region has 15 residues. CDR1 SGHNT and CDR2 YYREEE come from the germline V gene (reference sequence). Between the trimmed V and J ends, which lost 0 bases and 2 bases, there was a span of 6 bases. CDR3 coding DNA: TGTGCCAGCAGCTTGGGAGGGACTGGGGCCAACGTCCTGACTTTC. It codes for CASSLGGTGANVLTF. Full variable domain (rest looked up from reference TRBV5-4 and TRBJ2-6): ETGVTQSPTHLIKTRGQQVTLRCSSQSGHNTVSWYQQALGQGPQFIFQYYREEENGRGNFPPRFSGLQFPNYSSELNVNALELDDSALYLCASSLGGTGANVLTFGAGSRLTVL.

The chain links TRBV25-1 to TRBJ2-5; a possible D gene is TRBD2 (7 bases). CDR1 and CDR2 (germline): MGHDK, SYGVNS. V was trimmed by 3 bases and J by 2 bases, leaving 19 bases between them. The CDR3 loop spans 17 amino acids. The CDR3 here is CASSDRRGEGTQETQYF. The DNA for the CDR3 is TGTGCCAGCAGTGATAGGAGGGGGGAGGGTACTCAAGAGACCCAGTACTTC. The full variable domain, in which reference TRBV25-1 and TRBJ2-5 provide the parts outside the CDR3, is EADIYQTPRYLVIGTGKKITLECSQTMGHDKMYWYQQDPGMELHLIHYSYGVNSTEKGDLSSESTVSRIRTEHFPLTLESARPSHTSQYLCASSDRRGEGTQETQYFGPGTRLLVL.

Here the CDR3 reads CASSSSDNRGRGYTF. The CDR3 DNA sequence: TGTGCCAGCAGTTCCTCAGATAACCGGGGTCGTGGCTACACCTTC. The chain combines TRBV28 with TRBJ1-2; D remains ambiguous. CDR1 is MDHEN and CDR2 is SYDVKM in the germline V gene. Trimming pared 4 bases from V and 7 bases from J, leaving 19 bases between. The CDR3 sequence is 15 residues long.

The gene calls are TRBV6-5 and TRBJ1-2; D ambiguous. This CDR3 contains 11 residues. V was cut by 7 bases and J by 8 bases, with 11 bases left in between. Germline CDR1 MNHEY, CDR2 SVGAGI. CDR3 loop: CASTLGIGYTF. The CDR3 nucleotides read TGTGCCAGCACTTTGGGGATCGGCTACACCTTC.

The chain combines TRBV7-7 with TRBJ2-1; 7 nucleotides match TRBD2. CDR3 length equals 16 residues. The J segment lost 2 bases and the V segment lost 5 bases, leaving 9 bases of the junction unmatched. Germline lookup yields CDR1 SSHAT and CDR2 FNYEAQ (reference sequence). In nucleotides, the CDR3 is TGTGCCAGCAGCATGGGACTACCTCAGACCTACAATGAGCAGTTCTTC. The encoded protein is CASSMGLPQTYNEQFF.

The V call is TRBV19, the J call TRBJ1-2; D ambiguous. CDR3 size: 14 residues. With 4 bases removed from V and 3 bases from J, the gap between germline ends came to 12 bases. Looked up from germline, CDR1 is LNHDA and CDR2 is SQIVND (reference sequence). CDR3 coding DNA: TGTGCCAGTAGTACGCCCGACATTTACTATGGCTACACCTTC. Residues: CASSTPDIYYGYTF.

CDR3: CASSPWDYEQYF. The CDR3 DNA reads TGTGCCAGTAGTCCCTGGGACTACGAGCAGTACTTC. The V and J genes are TRBV6-5 and TRBJ2-7; D gene ambiguous. Trimming shortened V by 9 bases and J by 3 bases, and 12 bases separated the two germline ends. This CDR3 is built from 12 residues. Germline V gene data show CDR1 as MNHEY and CDR2 as SVGAGI.

The J gene is TRBJ1-3, the V gene TRBV5-1; TRBD1 might be the D (5 bases). The CDR3 is 16 residues long. Germline V gives CDR1 SGHRS, CDR2 YFSETQ. V lost 3 bases, J lost 2 bases, and 15 bases lay in between. Written as DNA, the CDR3 is TGCGCCAGCAGCTACGACAGATCGGGCCCTGGAAACACCATATATTTT. It yields the protein CASSYDRSGPGNTIYF.

In its sample, this clone was seen a few times. This chain joins TRBV11-2 and TRBJ2-7, with D possibly matching TRBD1 (6 bases). V lost 4 bases to trimming and J lost 1 base, with 11 bases between them. The germline V gene has CDR1 SGHAT and CDR2 FQNNGV. The CDR3 runs 14 residues. The CDR3 is CASSSGTLSYEQYF. The CDR3 DNA reads TGTGCCAGCAGCTCCGGGACATTATCCTACGAGCAGTACTTC.

The chain recombines TRBV3-1 (or the pseudogene TRBV3-2) with TRBJ2-7, with TRBD1 identical over 11 bases. With V trimmed by 4 bases and J by 12 bases, 11 bases remained unmatched. The CDR3 is made up of 14 amino acids. Germline V gives CDR1 LGHDT, CDR2 YNNKEL (reference sequence). This CDR3 reads CASSLGTGGQTAYF. In nucleotides, the CDR3 is TGTGCCAGCAGCCTTGGGACAGGGGGTCAAACAGCGTACTTC.

The genes are TRBV27 and TRBJ1-2; 9 positions agree with TRBD1. The germline CDR1 and CDR2 sequences are MNHEY and SMNVEV (reference sequence). The CDR3 has 16 residues. V shed 7 bases, J shed 0 bases, and the junction held 9 bases outside the gene matches. CDR3 DNA sequence: TGTGCCAGCACCAAGGGGAGGGACAGGGCTAACTATGGCTACACCTTC. It codes for CASTKGRDRANYGYTF.

The J gene is TRBJ2-1, the V gene TRBV19; 7 nucleotides agree with TRBD1. V was pared by 3 bases and J by 0 bases, with 5 bases of the junction left unmatched. The CDR3 totals 16 residues. Germline V gene data show CDR1 as LNHDA and CDR2 as SQIVND (reference sequence). DNA of the CDR3: TGTGCCAGTAGTATTGAGGGGACAGCCTCCTACAATGAGCAGTTCTTC. Translation: CASSIEGTASYNEQFF.

The chain links TRBV19 to TRBJ1-5; D is perhaps TRBD1 (5 bases). Between the trimmed V and J ends, which lost 3 bases and 3 bases, there was a span of 12 bases. CDR1 LNHDA and CDR2 SQIVND come from the germline V gene (reference sequence). The length of the CDR3 is 15 residues. CDR3 residues: CASSIRQGDNQPQHF. The CDR3 bases are TGTGCCAGTAGTATTCGCCAGGGCGACAATCAGCCCCAGCATTTT.

This chain uses TRBV28 with TRBJ1-2, with D hard to call. Germline CDR1 reads MDHEN; CDR2 reads SYDVKM. Trimming left V 9 bases short and J 4 bases short, with 9 bases between. The CDR3 sequence is 11 residues long. The CDR3 DNA reads TGTGCCAGTCGGGTCTTCTATGGCTACACCTTC. Translated, it gives CASRVFYGYTF.

The rearrangement uses TRBV5-8 and TRBJ1-1, with D maybe TRBD1 (5 bases). This CDR3 spans 14 amino acids. V dropped 0 bases and J dropped 5 bases, with 11 bases sitting between them. Germline V gene sequence: CDR1 SGHTS, CDR2 YDEGEE. CDR3: CASSLERGVTEAFF. CDR3 DNA sequence: TGTGCCAGCAGCTTGGAACGGGGGGTAACTGAAGCTTTCTTT.

The chain links TRBV7-9 to TRBJ1-1, with TRBD1 matching over 8 bases. The germline V gene encodes CDR1 SEHNR and CDR2 FQNEAQ (reference sequence). With V trimmed by 2 bases and J by 5 bases, 1 base remained unmatched. This CDR3 region has 13 residues. The CDR3 loop reads CASSLNRGTEAFF. In DNA form, the CDR3 reads TGTGCCAGCAGCTTAAACAGGGGGACTGAAGCTTTCTTT. Variable domain in full (rest from reference TRBV7-9 and TRBJ1-1): DTGVSQNPRHKITKRGQNVTFRCDPISEHNRLYWYRQTLGQGPEFLTYFQNEAQLEKSRLLSDRFSAERPKGSFSTLEIQRTEQGDSAMYLCASSLNRGTEAFFGQGTRLTVV.

V gene TRBV2 combines with J gene TRBJ1-2; D is unclear. Per the germline V gene, CDR1 is SNHLY and CDR2 is FYNNEI. The CDR3 totals 12 residues. Trimming took 1 base from V and 4 from J, leaving 4 bases between them. The CDR3 DNA reads as TGTGCCAGCAGTGAAGGTGGCTATGGCTACACCTTC. The encoded protein is CASSEGGYGYTF.

The rearrangement joins TRBV5-1 to TRBJ2-3; D unclear. The germline V gene has CDR1 SGHRS and CDR2 YFSETQ. The V end was cut by 4 bases, the J end by 7 bases, with 19 bases between. The CDR3 is made up of 15 amino acids. The CDR3 DNA reads as TGCGCCAGCAGCCGCCGAGCCACCCCACAGAATACGCAGTATTTT. Its protein is CASSRRATPQNTQYF.